The 15 T cell receptor beta chains listed next were all sequenced from one sample in a study of blood T cell repertoires in COVID-19. TCRdb's table, derived via immunoSEQ multiplex PCR, lists solely in-frame clones and lacks some. This sample has tens of thousands of clones, with approximately 80% found just once. Specimen: peripheral blood. These receptors all come from an elderly man with COVID-19, enrolled during active disease.

The genes are TRBV10-3 and TRBJ2-1, with 11 bases that match TRBD2. CDR1 is ENHRY and CDR2 is SYGVKD in the germline V gene. This CDR3 region has 13 residues. The ends lost 5 bases at V and 7 bases at J; junction bases unmatched: 1. CDR3 region: CAISLAGGNEQFF. CDR3 nucleotides: TGTGCCATCAGTCTAGCGGGAGGAAATGAGCAGTTCTTC.

This clone was observed a few times. The rearrangement uses TRBV29-1 and TRBJ1-2; 7 bases fit TRBD1. The length of the CDR3 is 13 residues. In germline, CDR1 is SQVTM, CDR2 ANQGSEA. V shed 7 bases, J shed 4 bases, and the junction held 9 bases outside the gene matches. CDR3 in amino acids: CSATPGDSYGYTF. In nucleotides, the CDR3 is TGCAGCGCTACGCCCGGGGACAGCTATGGCTACACCTTC.

This chain joins TRBV9 and TRBJ2-5; 10 bases agree with TRBD1. The V gene end was trimmed by 4 bases and the J gene end by 1 base; junction bases not matched to a gene: 4. Germline loops: CDR1 SGDLS, CDR2 YYNGEE. The CDR3 has 15 residues. The DNA for the CDR3 is TGTGCCAGCAGCCGACAGGGGGCAATCCAAGAGACCCAGTACTTC. Residues: CASSRQGAIQETQYF.

The V call is TRBV6-1, the J call TRBJ2-1; possibly TRBD1 for D (5 bases). CDR3 size: 13 residues. The V gene lost 0 bases and the J gene lost 12 bases, with 12 bases spanning the gap. Germline CDR1 is MNHNS and CDR2 is SASEGT. The CDR3 is CASSEASQRGQFF. DNA for the CDR3: TGTGCCAGCAGTGAAGCCTCACAAAGGGGGCAGTTCTTC.

CDR3 residues: CASSFGEAYEQYF. DNA of the CDR3: TGTGCCAGCAGTTTTGGGGAGGCCTACGAGCAGTACTTC. V usage is TRBV28 and J usage is TRBJ2-7, with a possible D match to TRBD2 (6 bases). V lost 3 bases, J lost 2 bases, and 8 bases lay in between. The V gene's germline CDR1 is MDHEN and CDR2 SYDVKM. CDR3 length: 13 residues. The whole variable domain, filled in from reference TRBV28 and TRBJ2-7, reads DVKVTQSSRYLVKRTGEKVFLECVQDMDHENMFWYRQDPGLGLRLIYFSYDVKMKEKGDIPEGYSVSREKKERFSLILESASTNQTSMYLCASSFGEAYEQYFGPGTRLTVT.

The chain links TRBV2 to TRBJ1-5, with D possibly matching TRBD1 (6 bases). The V end was cut by 6 bases, the J end by 0 bases, with 12 bases between. The germline V gene encodes CDR1 SNHLY and CDR2 FYNNEI. CDR3 length: 15 residues. For the CDR3, the DNA is TGTGCCAGCAGCCAAAACAGGGATAGCAATCAGCCCCAGCATTTT. Translation gives CASSQNRDSNQPQHF. Complete variable domain (other parts from reference TRBV2 and TRBJ1-5): EPEVTQTPSHQVTQMGQEVILRCVPISNHLYFYWYRQILGQKVEFLVSFYNNEISEKSEIFDDQFSVERPDGSNFTLKIRSTKLEDSAMYFCASSQNRDSNQPQHFGDGTRLSIL.

The chain combines TRBV20-1 with TRBJ2-3; no firm D call. CDR3 length equals 14 residues. In germline, CDR1 is DFQATT, CDR2 SNEGSKA (reference sequence). The V and J ends lost 3 bases and 0 bases respectively, with 10 bases between them. The CDR3 protein is CSASQLTSTDTQYF. CDR3 DNA: TGCAGTGCTAGTCAACTTACTAGCACAGATACGCAGTATTTT.

This chain joins TRBV28 and TRBJ1-2; perhaps TRBD1 as D (5 bases). From germline, CDR1 is MDHEN and CDR2 SYDVKM. Trimming stripped 2 bases from V and 3 bases from J, with 10 bases between. The CDR3 is 14 residues long. CDR3 loop: CASSLRTFYYGYTF. In nucleotides, the CDR3 is TGTGCCAGCAGTTTACGGACATTTTACTATGGCTACACCTTC.

The chain employs TRBV30 and TRBJ1-5; 9 bases line up with TRBD1. CDR1 and CDR2 (germline): GTSNPN, SVGIG (reference sequence). This CDR3 has 13 residues. The ends lost 4 bases at V and 5 bases at J; junction bases unmatched: 3. The CDR3, as DNA: TGTGCCTGGAACAGGGGGCTCGATCAGCCCCAGCATTTT. Translated: CAWNRGLDQPQHF.

The chain joins TRBV30 to TRBJ2-5; the D gene is possibly TRBD1 (6 bases). Trimming cost V 2 bases and J 5 bases, with 21 bases left between them. There are 16 residues in the CDR3. Germline V gene lookup returns CDR1 GTSNPN and CDR2 SVGIG (reference sequence). This chain's CDR3 is CAWSPFIGGAGETQYF. Here the CDR3 DNA reads TGTGCCTGGAGTCCTTTTATTGGGGGCGCAGGGGAGACCCAGTACTTC.

The chain couples TRBV6-5 to TRBJ2-7; 10 bases agree with TRBD2. The CDR3 runs to 16 residues. The V gene end was trimmed by 3 bases and the J gene end by 2 bases; junction bases not matched to a gene: 7. The germline gives CDR1 MNHEY, CDR2 SVGAGI. CDR3 sequence reads: CASSYDELAGTYEQYF. In nucleotides, the CDR3 is TGTGCCAGCAGTTATGACGAACTAGCGGGGACCTACGAGCAGTACTTC.

The rearrangement uses TRBV6-1 and TRBJ1-4, with no clear D. V was clipped by 0 bases and J by 8 bases, with 13 bases between them. The CDR3 length is 15 residues. Germline V lookup: CDR1 MNHNS, CDR2 SASEGT. The CDR3 DNA reads as TGTGCCAGCAGTGAAGCGACGGGGAGATCCGAAAAACTGTTTTTT. Translation gives CASSEATGRSEKLFF.

The chain has TRBV9 and TRBJ2-5; the match to TRBD1 covers 10 bases. The V gene end was trimmed by 4 bases and the J gene end by 5 bases; junction bases not matched to a gene: 8. The CDR3 totals 15 residues. CDR1 is SGDLS and CDR2 is YYNGEE in the germline V gene. CDR3 coding DNA: TGTGCCAGCAGCCCCGGGACAGGGGTTGGGGAGACCCAGTACTTC. Its translation: CASSPGTGVGETQYF.

The V call is TRBV6-5, the J call TRBJ1-2; 10 bases align to TRBD1. The trim removed 4 bases at V and 7 bases at J, leaving 9 bases unmatched. Germline values: CDR1 MNHEY, CDR2 SVGAGI. The CDR3 spans 15 residues. The CDR3 DNA follows: TGTGCCAGCAGTTCCCGAGGACAGGGGGGACGTGGCTACACCTTC. Translated: CASSSRGQGGRGYTF.

This clone appeared a few times. The chain carries TRBV6-5 and TRBJ1-1; 8 nucleotides agree with TRBD1. The CDR3 is made up of 13 amino acids. Trimming at V came to 6 bases and at J to 7 bases, leaving 7 bases not matched to a gene. The V gene's germline CDR1 is MNHEY and CDR2 SVGAGI. The CDR3 sequence: CASRTDRAGEAFF. The CDR3 DNA is TGTGCCAGCAGAACGGACAGGGCTGGTGAAGCTTTCTTT.